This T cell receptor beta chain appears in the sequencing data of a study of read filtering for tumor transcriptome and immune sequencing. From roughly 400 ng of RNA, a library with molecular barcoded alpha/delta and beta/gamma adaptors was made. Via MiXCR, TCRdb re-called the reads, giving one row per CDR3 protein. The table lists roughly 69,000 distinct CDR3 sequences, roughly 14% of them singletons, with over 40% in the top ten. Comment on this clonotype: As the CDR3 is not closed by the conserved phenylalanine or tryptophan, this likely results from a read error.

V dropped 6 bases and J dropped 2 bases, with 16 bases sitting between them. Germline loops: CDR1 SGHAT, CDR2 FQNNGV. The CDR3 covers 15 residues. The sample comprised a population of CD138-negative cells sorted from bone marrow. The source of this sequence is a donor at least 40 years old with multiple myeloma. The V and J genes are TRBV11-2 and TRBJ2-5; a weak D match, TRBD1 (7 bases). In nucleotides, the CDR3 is TGTGCCAGCAGTCAAGGCGGGACAGCACAAGAGACCCAGTACCTC. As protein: CASSQGGTAQETQYL.